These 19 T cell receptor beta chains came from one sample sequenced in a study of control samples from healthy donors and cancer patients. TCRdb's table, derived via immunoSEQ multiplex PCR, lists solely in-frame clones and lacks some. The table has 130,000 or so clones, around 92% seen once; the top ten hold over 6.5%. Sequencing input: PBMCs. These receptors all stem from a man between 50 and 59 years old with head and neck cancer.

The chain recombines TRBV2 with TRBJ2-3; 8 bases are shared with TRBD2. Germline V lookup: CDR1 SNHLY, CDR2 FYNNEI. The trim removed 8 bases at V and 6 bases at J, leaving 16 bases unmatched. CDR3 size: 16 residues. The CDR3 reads CASLTRTGGPGDTQYF. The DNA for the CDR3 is TGTGCCAGCCTCACTAGGACGGGGGGGCCAGGGGATACGCAGTATTTT.

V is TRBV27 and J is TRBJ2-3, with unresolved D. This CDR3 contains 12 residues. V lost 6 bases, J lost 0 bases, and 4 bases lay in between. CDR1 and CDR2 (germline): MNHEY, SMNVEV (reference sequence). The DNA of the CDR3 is TGTGCCAGCAGGACTAGCACAGATACGCAGTATTTT. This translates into CASRTSTDTQYF.

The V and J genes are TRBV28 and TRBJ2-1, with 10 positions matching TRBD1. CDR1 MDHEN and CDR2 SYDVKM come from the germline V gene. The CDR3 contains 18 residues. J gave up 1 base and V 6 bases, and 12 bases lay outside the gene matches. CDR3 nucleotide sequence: TGTGCCAGCAGCTGGGGACAGGGGAAAGCTTCTTCCTACAATGAGCAGTTCTTC. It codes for CASSWGQGKASSYNEQFF.

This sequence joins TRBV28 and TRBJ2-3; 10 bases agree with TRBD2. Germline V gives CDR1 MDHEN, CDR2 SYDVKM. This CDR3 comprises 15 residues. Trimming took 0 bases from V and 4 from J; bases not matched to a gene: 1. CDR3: CASSLWTSGPDTQYF. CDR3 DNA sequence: TGTGCCAGCAGTTTATGGACTAGCGGGCCAGATACGCAGTATTTT.

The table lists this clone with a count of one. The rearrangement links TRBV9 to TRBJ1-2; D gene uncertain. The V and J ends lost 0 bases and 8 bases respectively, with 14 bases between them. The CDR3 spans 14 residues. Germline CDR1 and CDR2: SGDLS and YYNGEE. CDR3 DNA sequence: TGTGCCAGCAGCGTAGGGAGGCCAGTTTCCGGCTACACCTTC. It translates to CASSVGRPVSGYTF.

The CDR3 nucleotides read TGTGCCAGCAGCTTACAGGAAAATGAGCAGTTCTTC. Its translation is CASSLQENEQFF. The V and J genes are TRBV5-6 and TRBJ2-1, with D perhaps TRBD1 (5 bases). Trimming stripped 2 bases from V and 7 bases from J, with 7 bases between. Germline assignment: CDR1 SGHDT and CDR2 YYEEEE. The CDR3 totals 12 residues.

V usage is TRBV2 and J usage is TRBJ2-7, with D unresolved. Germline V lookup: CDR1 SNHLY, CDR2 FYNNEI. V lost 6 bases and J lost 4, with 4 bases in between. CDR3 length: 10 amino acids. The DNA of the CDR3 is TGTGCCAGCAGCGGATACGAGCAGTACTTC. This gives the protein CASSGYEQYF.

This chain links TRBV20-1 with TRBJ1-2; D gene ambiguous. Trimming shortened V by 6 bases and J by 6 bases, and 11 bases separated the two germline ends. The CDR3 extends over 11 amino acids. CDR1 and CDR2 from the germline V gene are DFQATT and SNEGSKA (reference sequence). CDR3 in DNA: TGCAGTGCCGGGGAGCAACATGGCTACACCTTC. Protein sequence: CSAGEQHGYTF.

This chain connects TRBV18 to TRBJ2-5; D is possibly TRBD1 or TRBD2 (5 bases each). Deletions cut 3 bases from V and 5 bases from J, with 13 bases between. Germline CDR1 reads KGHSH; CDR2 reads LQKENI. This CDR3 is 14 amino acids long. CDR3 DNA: TGTGCCAGCTCACCGGCAGGGAGCCAGGAGACCCAGTACTTC. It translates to CASSPAGSQETQYF.

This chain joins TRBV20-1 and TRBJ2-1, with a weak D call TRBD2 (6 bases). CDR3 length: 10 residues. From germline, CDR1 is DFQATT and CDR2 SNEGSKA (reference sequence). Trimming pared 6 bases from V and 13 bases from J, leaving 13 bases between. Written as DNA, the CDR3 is TGCAGTGCAGCCGGGACTGAACAGTTCTTC. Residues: CSAAGTEQFF.

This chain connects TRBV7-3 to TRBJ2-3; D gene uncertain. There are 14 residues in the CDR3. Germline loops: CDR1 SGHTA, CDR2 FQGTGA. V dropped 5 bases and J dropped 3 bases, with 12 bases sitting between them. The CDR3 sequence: CASSIDLATDTQYF. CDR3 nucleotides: TGTGCCAGCAGCATAGACTTAGCAACAGATACGCAGTATTTT. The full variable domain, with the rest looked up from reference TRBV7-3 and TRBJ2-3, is GAGVSQTPSNKVTEKGKYVELRCDPISGHTALYWYRQSLGQGPEFLIYFQGTGAADDSGLPNDRFFAVRPEGSVSTLKIQRTERGDSAVYLCASSIDLATDTQYFGPGTRLTVL.

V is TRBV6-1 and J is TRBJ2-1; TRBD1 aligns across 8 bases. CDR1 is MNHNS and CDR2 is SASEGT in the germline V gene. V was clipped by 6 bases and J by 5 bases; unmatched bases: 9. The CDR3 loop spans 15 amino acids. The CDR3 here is CASRTGTGGDNEQFF. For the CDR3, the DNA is TGTGCCAGCAGGACCGGGACAGGTGGGGACAATGAGCAGTTCTTC.

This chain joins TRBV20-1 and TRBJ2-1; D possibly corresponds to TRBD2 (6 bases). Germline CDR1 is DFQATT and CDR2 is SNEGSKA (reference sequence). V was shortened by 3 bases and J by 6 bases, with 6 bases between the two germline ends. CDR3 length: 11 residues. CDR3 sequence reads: CSARTSNEQFF. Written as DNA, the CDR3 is TGCAGTGCTAGGACTAGCAATGAGCAGTTCTTC.

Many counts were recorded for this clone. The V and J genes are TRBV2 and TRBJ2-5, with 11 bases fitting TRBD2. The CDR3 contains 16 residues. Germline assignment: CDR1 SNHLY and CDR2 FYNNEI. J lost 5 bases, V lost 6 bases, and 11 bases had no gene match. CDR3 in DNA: TGTGCCAGCAGACAATCACTAGCGGGAGCAAAGGAGACCCAGTACTTC. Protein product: CASRQSLAGAKETQYF.

The CDR3 protein is CASSLGLARSTGELFF. The CDR3 DNA reads as TGTGCCAGCAGCTTGGGGCTAGCGAGAAGCACCGGGGAGCTGTTTTTT. The chain carries TRBV5-5 and TRBJ2-2; D may be TRBD2 (6 bases). V shed 0 bases and J shed 4 bases, with 13 bases lying between them. Germline lookup yields CDR1 SGHKS and CDR2 YYEKEE (reference sequence). The CDR3 loop spans 16 amino acids.

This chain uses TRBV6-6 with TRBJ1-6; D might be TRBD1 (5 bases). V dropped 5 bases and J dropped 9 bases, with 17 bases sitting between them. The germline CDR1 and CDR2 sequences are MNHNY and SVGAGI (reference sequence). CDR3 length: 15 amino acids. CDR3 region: CASSKGTPTGSPLHF. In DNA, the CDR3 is TGTGCCAGCAGTAAAGGGACTCCTACTGGTTCACCCCTCCACTTT.

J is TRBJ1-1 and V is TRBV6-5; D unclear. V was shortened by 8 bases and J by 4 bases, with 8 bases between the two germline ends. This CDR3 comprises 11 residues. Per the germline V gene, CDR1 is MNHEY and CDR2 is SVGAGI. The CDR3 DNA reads TGTGCCAGCTCTGATCTCACTGAAGCTTTCTTT. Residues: CASSDLTEAFF.

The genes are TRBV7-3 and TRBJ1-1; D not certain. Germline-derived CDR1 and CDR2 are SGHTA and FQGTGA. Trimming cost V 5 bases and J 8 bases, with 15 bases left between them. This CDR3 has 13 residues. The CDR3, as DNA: TGTGCCAGCAGCGCAAGGGCAGGTTCCGAAGCTTTCTTT. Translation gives CASSARAGSEAFF.

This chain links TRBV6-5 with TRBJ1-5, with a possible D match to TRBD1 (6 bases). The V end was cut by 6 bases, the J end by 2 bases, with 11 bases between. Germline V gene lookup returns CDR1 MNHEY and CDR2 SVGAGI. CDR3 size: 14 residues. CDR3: CASRGAAGNQPQHF. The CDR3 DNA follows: TGTGCCAGCAGGGGGGCGGCTGGCAATCAGCCCCAGCATTTT.